This is a list of T cell receptor beta chains from one sample in a study of control samples from healthy donors and cancer patients. Here immunoSEQ multiplex PCR was the method, and the copy in TCRdb shows in-frame clones only, minus some. This sample has about 160,000 clones, with about 94% found just once. Material for sequencing was blood. These receptors were taken from a woman aged 40 to 49 in good health. The CDR3 runs from the conserved cysteine through the conserved F or W. Fields, in order: clone size, CDR3 length, V gene, D gene, J gene, CDR3 DNA, CDR3 protein. D genes are given only for firm matches. Clone size, where shown, is once, few, many, or a class for clones that have expanded.

once	16	TRBV15	NA	TRBJ1-2	TGTGCCACCGCAACGGGCCCGTCCCCCTCGAGCTATGGCTACACCTTC	CATATGPSPSSYGYTF
NA	16	TRBV5-1	TRBD1	TRBJ1-2	TGCGCCAGCAGCTTGGTCTCGGGACAGGGTTACAGTGGCTACACCTTC	CASSLVSGQGYSGYTF
NA	16	TRBV6-6	TRBD2	TRBJ2-2	TGTGCCAGCAGTTACTCGATGCGGGGGGACACCGGGGAGCTGTTTTTT	CASSYSMRGDTGELFF
NA	14	TRBV9	TRBD1	TRBJ1-2	TGTGCCAGCAGCCAGCGACAGGGGGCGCGGGGCTACACCTTC	CASSQRQGARGYTF
NA	12	TRBV10-3	NA	TRBJ1-2	TGTGCCATCAGTGAGTCGCAGAACCGCTACACCTTC	CAISESQNRYTF
NA	15	TRBV9	NA	TRBJ2-1	TGTGCCAGCAGCGTAGGGAGTTGGTCCTACAATGAGCAGTTCTTC	CASSVGSWSYNEQFF
NA	16	TRBV12-5	TRBD1	TRBJ2-4	TGTGCTAGTGGTTTGGCTTTGACAGGGACCAAAAACATTCAGTACTTC	CASGLALTGTKNIQYF
NA	14	TRBV27	NA	TRBJ2-7	TGTGCCAGCAGTTTAAGGCGGGGTTCCTACGAGCAGTACTTC	CASSLRRGSYEQYF
NA	15	TRBV19	NA	TRBJ1-1	TGTGCCAGTAGTTGGGGGGGTGGCATGAACACTGAAGCTTTCTTT	CASSWGGGMNTEAFF
NA	15	TRBV11-3	NA	TRBJ2-1	TGTGCCAGCAGCTTAGATGGGATTAGCCCCGATGAGCAGTTCTTC	CASSLDGISPDEQFF
NA	14	TRBV19	NA	TRBJ2-3	TGTGCCAGTAATTCCCCGGGTATGCTAGATACGCAGTATTTT	CASNSPGMLDTQYF
NA	13	TRBV11-2	NA	TRBJ2-7	TGTGCCAGCCAACAAGGGACGCTGGGTGAGCAGTACTTC	CASQQGTLGEQYF
NA	14	TRBV20-1	NA	TRBJ2-1	TGCAGTGCTATTGAACCAAAAGGGGACAATGAGCAGTTCTTC	CSAIEPKGDNEQFF
NA	14	TRBV27	NA	TRBJ1-6	TGTGCCAGCAGTCCCGTATCTCCGAATTCACCCCTCCACTTT	CASSPVSPNSPLHF
NA	17	TRBV3-1/TRBV3-2	TRBD2	TRBJ2-1	TGTGCCAGCAGCAGCTTTAGCGGGGCCCATTTCTACAATGAGCAGTTCTTC	CASSSFSGAHFYNEQFF
NA	17	TRBV21-1	NA	TRBJ2-5	TGTGCCAGCAGCAAAGTCTTCGGACAGGGATTCCGGGAGACCCAGTACTTC	CASSKVFGQGFRETQYF